Here is one T cell receptor beta chain with its context. Its antigen is still unknown. No base quality information exists; no much larger clone differs at one position. TCRbeta CDR3 regions were amplified from genomic DNA by means of the immunoSEQ Assay, a bias-controlled multiplex PCR. The source study handled its data this way. Within the assay, amplification of reference gene primers was used to estimate how many nucleated cells each sample contained. Sequence reads were collapsed and filtered to measure the absolute abundance of every unique TCRbeta CDR3 rearrangement. For each sample, productive Simpson clonality was calculated by taking the square root of Simpson's diversity index across productive rearrangements. As stored in TCRdb, this immuneACCESS dataset retains in-frame rearrangements with V and J assigned. A fraction of the clones does not appear; measured against another copy, unresolved V genes explain less than half of the discrepancy, and the remainder lacks a known reason. V and J calls and clone size come straight from that table; D and trimming were deduced from the DNA. This sample gives tens of thousands of clones in total; around nine tenths of them show up just once. The ten largest make up under 7.5% of the sample.

The CDR3 contains 13 residues, cysteine and phenylalanine counted. The CDR3 DNA has 39 bases and is translated from base 1. V loses 3 bases of germline sequence and J loses 8 bases, and the interval between the two ends is 12 bases. The entry originates in a study of blood T cell repertoires in COVID-19 (dated by TCRdb to the early 2020s). Broadly, across the study: Samples covering the acute and convalescent phases of COVID-19 were provided by collaborators in the United States, Italy and Spain. The prospective study material was composed of cDNA or gDNA derived from T cells, B-cell-depleted T cells, or PBMCs. The dataset comprised deeply sampled blood TCRbeta repertoires from subjects exposed to, actively infected with, or recovered from COVID-19. The repertoires were released in a freely available public database meant as a resource for research on the immune response to SARS-CoV-2. Samples came from the ongoing ImmuneRACE study (first 160 participants) plus 1,254 subjects from 6 global collaborators. Sample metadata almost always included a de-identified subject ID, COVID-19 status, age in years and sex. Where available, HLA class I and class II types were taken from metadata supplied by the sample provider and were not determined by assay-based typing.

One collaborating source in Seattle enrolled patients during active infection and followed them longitudinally through the course of disease. Whole blood was collected in K2EDTA tubes by collaborating institutions according to the institutions' own protocols. For TCRbeta analysis, collaborator samples were shipped as frozen whole blood, as isolated PBMCs, or as DNA extracted from either sample type. Paper-wide results and their limitations: The quantity of clinical and demographic metadata differed by source and by participant and was supplied without curation.

The clonotype was recovered from an older woman with COVID-19, enrolled during active disease. The sequencing input was peripheral blood. Recombination connected TRBV12-3 or TRBV12-4 to TRBJ2-3, and the D gene may be TRBD2, 6 bases matching. The base sequence is TGTGCCAGCAGTTTCCAGAGGGGAGGTACGCAGTATTTT. This sequence encodes CASSFQRGGTQYF.